This T cell receptor (beta chain) was captured in a study of T-cell reconstitution after alpha-beta-depleted transplantation in children. Unique molecular identifiers were incorporated into the prepared TCRbeta library. MiXCR, applied by TCRdb to the PCR reads, yields one record per CDR3 protein. Here the sample spans around 380,000 distinct CDR3 sequences, about a tenth being singletons. V was cut by 6 bases and J by 0 bases, with 11 bases left in between. This CDR3 contains 15 residues. Germline V gene sequence: CDR1 KGHSH, CDR2 LQKENI. V usage is TRBV18 and J usage is TRBJ2-2; D tentatively reads TRBD1 or TRBD2 (5 bases each). The source of this sequence is a human donor who donated a stem cell graft to a child with acute myeloid leukemia. The sample consisted of PBMCs from the stem cell graft donor, taken from the stem cell graft. For the CDR3, the DNA is TGTGCCAGCTCGCAGGGACGGACGAACACCGGGGAGCTGTTTTTT. The encoded protein is CASSQGRTNTGELFF.